The 10 T cell receptor beta chains in this list originate from one sample, sequenced in a study of T-cell memory formation after mild COVID-19. TCRdb reprocessed the 5' RACE reads via MiXCR and lists one record per CDR3 protein. The sample lists some 290,000 distinct CDR3 sequences; 15% to 20% were seen once. Sequencing was performed on PBMCs or a T cell subset sorted from them (not recorded which). The receptors were sampled from a man aged 18 to 35 who had mild COVID-19 (a few samples of this study predate the infection). Cell type and time point are not known.

Turning to this clonotype: This may stem from a read error, because a much larger clone lies one nucleotide away. The J gene is TRBJ2-5, the V gene TRBV20-1; a possible D gene is TRBD2 (7 bases). Germline V gene lookup returns CDR1 DFQATT and CDR2 SNEGSKA (reference sequence). Trimming cost V 8 bases and J 4 bases, with 14 bases left between them. This CDR3 comprises 12 residues. CDR3 sequence: CSPKGGVETQYF. The CDR3 region has the DNA TGCAGTCCCAAAGGGGGGGTAGAGACCCAGTACTTC.

The chain couples TRBV7-6 to TRBJ1-2; TRBD1 is a possible D gene (5 bases). The V gene's germline CDR1 is SGHVS and CDR2 FNYEAQ. V was shortened by 2 bases and J by 8 bases, with 12 bases between the two germline ends. The CDR3 has 13 residues. DNA for the CDR3: TGTGCCAGCAGCTTATCAGGGCATCAAGGCTACACCTTC. Its protein product is CASSLSGHQGYTF.

The J gene is TRBJ1-1, the V gene TRBV7-8; 7 bases are a match to TRBD1. Trimming took 5 bases from V and 5 from J; bases not matched to a gene: 8. This CDR3 is 14 amino acids long. From germline, CDR1 is SGHVS and CDR2 FQNEAQ. The CDR3 protein is CASSADRRVTEAFF. CDR3 in DNA: TGTGCCAGCAGCGCGGACAGGAGGGTTACTGAAGCTTTCTTT.

This clonotype was counted between two and nine times. This chain connects TRBV11-2 to TRBJ1-4; D gene unclear. This CDR3 region has 14 residues. Germline lookup yields CDR1 SGHAT and CDR2 FQNNGV. Deletions cut 5 bases from V and 0 bases from J, with 7 bases between. The CDR3 here is CASSPHTTNEKLFF. CDR3 sequence (DNA): TGTGCCAGCAGCCCACATACAACTAATGAAAAACTGTTTTTT.

This rearrangement joins TRBV5-1 to TRBJ1-6, with 11 bases identical to TRBD1. Germline V gene lookup returns CDR1 SGHRS and CDR2 YFSETQ. Trimming cost V 5 bases and J 6 bases; bases outside gene matches: 4. The CDR3 is 15 amino acids. In DNA form, the CDR3 reads TGCGCCAGCAGAGGACAGGGGGCGGGTAATTCACCCCTCCACTTT. Protein product: CASRGQGAGNSPLHF.

The V call is TRBV15, the J call TRBJ2-3; D may be TRBD2 (5 bases). The V end lost 4 bases, the J end lost 6 bases, and 14 bases lay between the germline ends. Germline V gene data show CDR1 as LNHNV and CDR2 as YYDKDF (reference sequence). There are 14 residues in the CDR3. Here the CDR3 DNA reads TGTGCCACCAGCACTAGCCCCTATGGGGATACGCAGTATTTT. This codes for CATSTSPYGDTQYF.

This clonotype was recorded many times. This rearrangement joins TRBV24-1 to TRBJ2-1; D could derive from TRBD1 or TRBD2 (5 bases each). The V gene lost 5 bases and the J gene lost 3 bases, with 16 bases spanning the gap. Germline CDR1 reads KGHDR; CDR2 reads SFDVKD. The CDR3 length is 16 residues. DNA for the CDR3: TGTGCCACCAGTGGACCGGGACGGCGCTTCTACAATGAGCAGTTCTTC. Translating gives CATSGPGRRFYNEQFF.

The chain uses TRBV2 and TRBJ2-5; TRBD1 is a possible D gene (6 bases). Between the trimmed V and J ends, which lost 8 bases and 5 bases, there was a span of 12 bases. This CDR3 spans 12 amino acids. Germline V lookup: CDR1 SNHLY, CDR2 FYNNEI. The CDR3 here is CASRQVGETQYF. CDR3 nucleotides: TGTGCCAGCCGACAGGTCGGGGAGACCCAGTACTTC.

Only a few counts were recorded for this clonotype. The chain is built from TRBV5-1 and TRBJ2-1; TRBD1 agrees at 8 bases. V lost 2 bases and J lost 10; bases outside the gene matches: 5. The length of the CDR3 is 13 residues. Germline-derived CDR1 and CDR2 are SGHRS and YFSETQ. CDR3 in amino acids: CASSFGQGSEQFF. Here the CDR3 DNA reads TGCGCCAGCAGCTTCGGACAGGGTAGCGAGCAGTTCTTC.

J is TRBJ1-1 and V is TRBV12-3 or TRBV12-4; D not certain. The CDR3 contains 15 residues. V lost 6 bases, J lost 2 bases, and 16 bases lay in between. As DNA, the CDR3 is TGTGCCAGCAGACCACCGACGGGGAGTAACACTGAAGCTTTCTTT. It encodes CASRPPTGSNTEAFF.